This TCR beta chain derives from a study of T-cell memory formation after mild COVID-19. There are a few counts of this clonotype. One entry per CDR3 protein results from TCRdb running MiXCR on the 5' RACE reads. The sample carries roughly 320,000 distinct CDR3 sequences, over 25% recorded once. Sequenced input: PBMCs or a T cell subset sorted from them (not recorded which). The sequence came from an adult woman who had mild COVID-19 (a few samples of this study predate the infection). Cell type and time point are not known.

The CDR3 sequence: CATSDGDVYEQYF. The CDR3, as DNA: TGTGCCACCAGTGATGGCGATGTCTACGAGCAGTACTTC. The chain combines TRBV24-1 with TRBJ2-7, with no clear D. Germline V gives CDR1 KGHDR, CDR2 SFDVKD. V was trimmed by 3 bases and J by 3 bases, leaving 8 bases between them. CDR3 size: 13 residues.